The 11 T cell receptor beta chains given below trace back to one sample, sequenced in a study of cytomegalovirus exposure and HLA in healthy donors. 60 Vbeta and 13 Jbeta primers were used in PCR. Assay used: immunoSEQ multiplex PCR; TCRdb lists only in-frame clones, some missing. This sample has roughly 160,000 clones, with 75% to 85% found just once. Sample: PBMCs. The origin of the receptors is a woman aged 45-60 years in good health and CMV-seronegative.

V usage is TRBV18 and J usage is TRBJ1-1, with a tentative D call TRBD1 (5 bases). V was pared by 5 bases and J by 6 bases, with 19 bases between. The CDR3 sequence is 15 residues long. In germline, CDR1 is KGHSH, CDR2 LQKENI. CDR3 coding DNA: TGTGCCAGCTCAGTGCGGGGCAGCGGGGTCGCTGAAGCTTTCTTT. This sequence encodes CASSVRGSGVAEAFF.

The chain is built from TRBV18 and TRBJ2-5; 7 positions match TRBD1. This CDR3 has 12 residues. CDR1 and CDR2 (germline): KGHSH, LQKENI. Trimming took 5 bases from V and 5 from J; bases not matched to a gene: 2. The CDR3 reads CASSATGETQYF. In DNA form, the CDR3 reads TGTGCCAGCTCAGCGACAGGGGAGACCCAGTACTTC.

The V gene is TRBV29-1, the J gene TRBJ2-5; maybe TRBD1 (5 bases). Per the germline V gene, CDR1 is SQVTM and CDR2 is ANQGSEA. This CDR3 comprises 13 residues. V dropped 7 bases and J dropped 4 bases, with 16 bases sitting between them. The CDR3 loop reads CSALWGHGETQYF. The CDR3 coding sequence is TGCAGCGCCCTTTGGGGCCACGGAGAGACCCAGTACTTC.

V and J are TRBV7-9 and TRBJ2-3, with TRBD2 identical over 7 bases. This CDR3 spans 13 amino acids. Germline-derived CDR1 and CDR2 are SEHNR and FQNEAQ (reference sequence). The junction had 1 base not matched to a gene; V was cut back by 3 bases and J by 4 bases. The chain's CDR3 is CASSFRGADTQYF. CDR3 bases: TGTGCCAGCAGCTTCCGGGGGGCAGATACGCAGTATTTT.

The CDR3 nucleotides read TGCAGCGTTGATGGTGGGGGCGCGAACACTGAAGCTTTCTTT. The encoded protein is CSVDGGGANTEAFF. The chain links TRBV29-1 to TRBJ1-1, with D possibly TRBD1 on 6 matching bases. Germline-derived CDR1 and CDR2 are SQVTM and ANQGSEA. The V and J ends lost 3 bases and 1 base respectively, with 12 bases between them. CDR3 length: 14 amino acids.

V is TRBV7-2 and J is TRBJ1-1; D not resolved. The germline CDR1 and CDR2 sequences are SGHTA and FQGNSA. The CDR3 sequence is 14 residues long. Trimming stripped 1 base from V and 4 bases from J, with 10 bases between. CDR3 nucleotide sequence: TGTGCCAGCAGCTTAGGTAACCAAGCCACTGAAGCTTTCTTT. Translated: CASSLGNQATEAFF. Based on the CDR3 plus reference TRBV7-2 and TRBJ1-1, the full variable domain is GAGVSQSPSNKVTEKGKDVELRCDPISGHTALYWYRQSLGQGLEFLIYFQGNSAPDKSGLPSDRFSAERTGGSVSTLTIQRTQQEDSAVYLCASSLGNQATEAFFGQGTRLTVV.

CDR3 in DNA: TGCGCCAGCAGCTTAATAGCGGGAGCAGATACGCAGTATTTT. Translation: CASSLIAGADTQYF. The chain recombines TRBV5-1 with TRBJ2-3; the match to TRBD2 covers 9 bases. The germline V gene has CDR1 SGHRS and CDR2 YFSETQ. There are 14 residues in the CDR3. Trimming removed 2 bases from V and 4 bases from J; junction bases left unmatched: 2. Variable domain in full (rest from reference TRBV5-1 and TRBJ2-3): KAGVTQTPRYLIKTRGQQVTLSCSPISGHRSVSWYQQTPGQGLQFLFEYFSETQRNKGNFPGRFSGRQFSNSRSEMNVSTLELGDSALYLCASSLIAGADTQYFGPGTRLTVL.

The rearrangement uses TRBV19 and TRBJ1-3; weak D call: TRBD1 (5 bases). The CDR3 runs 16 residues. Germline lookup yields CDR1 LNHDA and CDR2 SQIVND (reference sequence). The V gene lost 8 bases and the J gene lost 4 bases, with 21 bases spanning the gap. In DNA, the CDR3 is TGTGCCAGTGGTCCGAGGTCAAGGGGATTCGGAAACACCATATATTTT. It translates to CASGPRSRGFGNTIYF.

The rearrangement links TRBV11-2 to TRBJ2-5, with a tentative D call TRBD1 (5 bases). V lost 1 base and J 7 bases, leaving 7 bases between the germline ends. Per the germline V gene, CDR1 is SGHAT and CDR2 is FQNNGV. The CDR3 totals 12 residues. Here the CDR3 reads CASSLGGGTQYF. The CDR3 bases are TGTGCCAGCAGCTTAGGGGGCGGGACCCAGTACTTC.

The chain carries TRBV15 and TRBJ1-2, with 8 bases fitting TRBD1. CDR1 is LNHNV and CDR2 is YYDKDF in the germline V gene (reference sequence). Germline trimming cut 1 base from V and 11 bases from J; bases unmatched to any gene: 15. The CDR3 has 16 amino acids. The CDR3 nucleotides read TGTGCCACCAGCAGAGGTAAAAACAACCGGGACAGGACTTACACCTTC. Translated, it gives CATSRGKNNRDRTYTF.

This sequence joins TRBV7-7 and TRBJ1-1; D possibly corresponds to TRBD1 (6 bases). V lost 2 bases and J 6 bases, leaving 10 bases between the germline ends. Germline loops: CDR1 SSHAT, CDR2 FNYEAQ (reference sequence). The CDR3 has 13 amino acids. The CDR3 bases are TGTGCCAGCAGCTTAAAACAGGGCTCTGAAGCTTTCTTT. Translating gives CASSLKQGSEAFF.